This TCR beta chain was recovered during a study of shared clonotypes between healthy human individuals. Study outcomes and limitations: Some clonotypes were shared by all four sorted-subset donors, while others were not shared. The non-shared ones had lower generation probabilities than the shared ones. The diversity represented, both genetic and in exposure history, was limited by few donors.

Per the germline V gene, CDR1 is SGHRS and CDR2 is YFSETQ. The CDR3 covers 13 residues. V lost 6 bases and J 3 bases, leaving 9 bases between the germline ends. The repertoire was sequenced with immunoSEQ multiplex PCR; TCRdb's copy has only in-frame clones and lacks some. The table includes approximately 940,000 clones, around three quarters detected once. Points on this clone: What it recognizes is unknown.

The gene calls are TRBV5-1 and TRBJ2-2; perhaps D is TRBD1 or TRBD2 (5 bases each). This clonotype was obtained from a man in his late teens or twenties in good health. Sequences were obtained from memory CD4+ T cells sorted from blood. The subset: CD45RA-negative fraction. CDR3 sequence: CASNQGDTGELFF. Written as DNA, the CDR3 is TGCGCCAGCAACCAGGGAGACACCGGGGAGCTGTTTTTT.